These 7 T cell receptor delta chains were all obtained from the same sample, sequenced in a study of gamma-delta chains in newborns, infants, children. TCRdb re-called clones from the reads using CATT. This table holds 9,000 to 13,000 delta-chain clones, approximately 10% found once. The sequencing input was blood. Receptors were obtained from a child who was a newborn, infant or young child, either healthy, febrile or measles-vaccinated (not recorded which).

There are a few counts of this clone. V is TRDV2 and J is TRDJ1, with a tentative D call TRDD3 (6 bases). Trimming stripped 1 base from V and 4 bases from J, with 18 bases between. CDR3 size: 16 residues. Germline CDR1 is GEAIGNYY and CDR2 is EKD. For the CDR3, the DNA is TGTGCCTGTGACACTCTTACTGGGTATAAAGGCGATAAACTCATCTTT. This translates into CACDTLTGYKGDKLIF.

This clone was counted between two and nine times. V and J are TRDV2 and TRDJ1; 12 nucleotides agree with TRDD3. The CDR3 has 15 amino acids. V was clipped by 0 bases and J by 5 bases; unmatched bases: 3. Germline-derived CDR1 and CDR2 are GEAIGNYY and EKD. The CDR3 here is CACDTLGDTRDKLIF. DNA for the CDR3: TGTGCCTGTGACACCCTGGGGGATACGCGGGATAAACTCATCTTT.

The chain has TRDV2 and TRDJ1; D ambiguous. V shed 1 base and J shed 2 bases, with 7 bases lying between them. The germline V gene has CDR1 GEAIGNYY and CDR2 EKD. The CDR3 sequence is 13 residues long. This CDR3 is CACDTIGTDKLIF. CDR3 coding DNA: TGTGCCTGTGACACGATAGGAACCGATAAACTCATCTTT.

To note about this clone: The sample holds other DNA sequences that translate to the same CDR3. CDR3 DNA: TGTGCCTGTGACACTGGAGGAGCGCGCTCCTGGGACACCCGACAGATGTTTTTC. It translates to CACDTGGARSWDTRQMFF. The chain uses TRDV2 and TRDJ3; D ambiguous. There are 18 residues in the CDR3. Germline values: CDR1 GEAIGNYY, CDR2 EKD. V was shortened by 1 base and J by 0 bases, with 12 bases between the two germline ends.

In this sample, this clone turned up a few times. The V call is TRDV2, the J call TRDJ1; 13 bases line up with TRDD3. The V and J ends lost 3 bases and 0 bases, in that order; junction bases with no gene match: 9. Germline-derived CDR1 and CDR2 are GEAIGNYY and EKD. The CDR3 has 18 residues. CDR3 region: CACDPILGDTLYTDKLIF. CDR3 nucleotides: TGTGCCTGTGACCCTATACTGGGGGATACGCTCTACACCGATAAACTCATCTTT.

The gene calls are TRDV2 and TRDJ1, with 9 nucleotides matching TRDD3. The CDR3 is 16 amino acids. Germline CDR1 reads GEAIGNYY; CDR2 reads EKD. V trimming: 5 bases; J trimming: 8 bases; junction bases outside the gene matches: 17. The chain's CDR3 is CACAHLGLLGDDKLIF. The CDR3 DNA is TGTGCCTGTGCCCACCTGGGCCTACTGGGGGACGACAAACTCATCTTT.

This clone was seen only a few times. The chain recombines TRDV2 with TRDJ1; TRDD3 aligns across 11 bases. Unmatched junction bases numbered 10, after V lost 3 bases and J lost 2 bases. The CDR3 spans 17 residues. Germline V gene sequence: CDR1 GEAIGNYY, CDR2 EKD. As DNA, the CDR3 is TGTGCCTGTGACCCAGTACTGGGGGATATGGCTACCGATAAACTCATCTTT. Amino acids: CACDPVLGDMATDKLIF.